The 26 T cell receptor beta chains below all came from one sample that was sequenced in a study of cytomegalovirus exposure and HLA in healthy donors. Clones were sequenced by immunoSEQ multiplex PCR, and TCRdb holds only the in-frame ones, with some missing. Of a few hundred thousand clones listed, approximately 90% are singletons. Sequenced input: PBMCs. Source of these receptors: a woman under 30 in good health and CMV-seronegative.

V usage is TRBV28 and J usage is TRBJ2-2, with 8 bases matching TRBD1. J lost 3 bases, V lost 10 bases, and 4 bases had no gene match. The CDR3 is 13 residues long. CDR1 is MDHEN, CDR2 SYDVKM, per germline. The CDR3 spells CATGQGDTGELFF. In DNA, the CDR3 is TGTGCCACCGGACAGGGCGACACCGGGGAGCTGTTTTTT.

The rearrangement joins TRBV5-4 to TRBJ2-1, with 8 positions matching TRBD1. V shed 4 bases and J 6 bases; nucleotides not matched to a gene: 9. The germline V gene has CDR1 SGHNT and CDR2 YYREEE (reference sequence). The CDR3 extends over 15 amino acids. As DNA, the CDR3 is TGTGCCAGCAGCACTACCGGGACAGGCGCCAATGAGCAGTTCTTC. This translates into CASSTTGTGANEQFF.

This rearrangement joins TRBV25-1 to TRBJ2-7; TRBD1 matches at 9 bases. The CDR3 sequence is 15 residues long. Germline CDR1 and CDR2: MGHDK and SYGVNS. Germline trimming cut 1 base from V and 6 bases from J; bases unmatched to any gene: 7. The CDR3 coding sequence is TGTGCCAGCAGTGAATGGGGACAGGGTTTGGGCGAGCAGTACTTC. The encoded protein is CASSEWGQGLGEQYF.

This chain links TRBV11-3 with TRBJ2-7, with 7 positions matching TRBD2. The germline V gene encodes CDR1 SGHNT and CDR2 YENEEA. The CDR3 extends over 20 amino acids. Trimming took 0 bases from V and 0 from J; bases not matched to a gene: 17. The CDR3 region has the DNA TGTGCCAGCAGCTTAGATTGGGCTTTGGATGCGCGGGAGTTCTCCTACGAGCAGTACTTC. Amino acid sequence: CASSLDWALDAREFSYEQYF.

The chain joins TRBV4-2 to TRBJ2-1, with 9 nucleotides matching TRBD2. This CDR3 has 14 amino acids. Germline CDR1 LGHNA, CDR2 YNFKEQ. V shed 3 bases, J shed 6 bases, and the junction held 3 bases outside the gene matches. CDR3 nucleotide sequence: TGTGCCAGCAGCCAGCGGGAGGGCCCCAATGAGCAGTTCTTC. This encodes CASSQREGPNEQFF.

The J gene is TRBJ1-2, the V gene TRBV7-8; no reliable D call. In germline, CDR1 is SGHVS, CDR2 FQNEAQ. Trimming removed 1 base from V and 7 bases from J, with 16 bases in between. The CDR3 length is 15 residues. In nucleotides, the CDR3 is TGTGCCAGCAGCTTAGGCGCGGATGCCCTGGGTGGCTACACCTTC. This encodes CASSLGADALGGYTF.

The rearrangement uses TRBV5-4 and TRBJ1-2, with TRBD1 matching 8 bases. With 5 bases clipped from V and 3 bases from J, the junction kept 6 bases outside the gene matches. The CDR3 runs to 14 residues. Germline loops: CDR1 SGHNT, CDR2 YYREEE (reference sequence). The CDR3, as DNA: TGTGCCAGCAGTCAGGGGGCAGGTGACTATGGCTACACCTTC. It codes for CASSQGAGDYGYTF.

This clone was detected only a few times. This chain links TRBV7-3 with TRBJ1-1; D is possibly TRBD1 (5 bases). There are 14 residues in the CDR3. Germline V gene data show CDR1 as SGHTA and CDR2 as FQGTGA. The V gene lost 3 bases and the J gene lost 0 bases, with 8 bases spanning the gap. The CDR3 spells CASSFDSMNTEAFF. The CDR3 coding sequence is TGTGCCAGCAGCTTCGACAGTATGAACACTGAAGCTTTCTTT.

The chain employs TRBV28 and TRBJ1-5; D gene unclear. V lost 3 bases and J 7 bases, leaving 16 bases between the germline ends. The CDR3 contains 15 residues. Per germline, CDR1 MDHEN and CDR2 SYDVKM. CDR3 amino acids: CASSLALGGGQPQHF. Written as DNA, the CDR3 is TGTGCCAGCAGTTTGGCCCTGGGAGGCGGACAGCCCCAGCATTTT.

The chain combines TRBV10-3 with TRBJ1-4; no clear D. Trimming shortened V by 3 bases and J by 5 bases, and 16 bases separated the two germline ends. CDR1 ENHRY and CDR2 SYGVKD come from the germline V gene. This CDR3 is built from 16 residues. The CDR3 is CAISDGGQGPNEKLFF. As DNA, the CDR3 is TGTGCCATCAGTGATGGAGGCCAAGGGCCGAATGAAAAACTGTTTTTT.

This clone was found once. The chain couples TRBV6-6 to TRBJ2-1, with D possibly TRBD1 on 5 matching bases. The CDR3 runs to 15 residues. V lost 4 bases and J lost 8, with 18 bases in between. Germline V CDR1 and CDR2: MNHNY, SVGAGI (reference sequence). DNA for the CDR3: TGTGCCAGCAGTTCCCGGAACAGAGTGGGGCATGAGCAGTTCTTC. It codes for CASSSRNRVGHEQFF.

The chain combines TRBV30 with TRBJ2-5, with D maybe TRBD2 (6 bases). CDR3 size: 14 residues. With 3 bases removed from V and 5 bases from J, the gap between germline ends came to 16 bases. Germline CDR1 GTSNPN, CDR2 SVGIG (reference sequence). The CDR3 is CAWSEGAGSETQYF. The CDR3 nucleotides read TGTGCCTGGAGCGAGGGAGCGGGTTCGGAGACCCAGTACTTC.

This chain links TRBV7-2 with TRBJ2-5; 7 nucleotides line up with TRBD2. Trimming cost V 5 bases and J 4 bases; bases outside gene matches: 4. The CDR3 has 13 residues. Germline assignment: CDR1 SGHTA and CDR2 FQGNSA. CDR3 coding DNA: TGTGCCAGCAGCACCCCGGGGGGAGAGACCCAGTACTTC. This sequence encodes CASSTPGGETQYF.

The V call is TRBV7-6, the J call TRBJ2-3; D uncertain. The CDR3 runs 14 residues. Looked up from germline, CDR1 is SGHVS and CDR2 is FNYEAQ. V was shortened by 5 bases and J by 0 bases, with 9 bases between the two germline ends. The CDR3 protein is CASSPALSTDTQYF. The CDR3 coding sequence is TGTGCCAGCAGCCCTGCACTTAGCACAGATACGCAGTATTTT.

This clone was seen only a few times. The J gene is TRBJ1-2, the V gene TRBV6-5; no clear D gene. The CDR3 is 14 residues long. The V end lost 6 bases, the J end lost 8 bases, and 19 bases lay between the germline ends. The germline V gene encodes CDR1 MNHEY and CDR2 SVGAGI. The CDR3 bases are TGTGCCAGCAGAACCTCCCTTGGAGGTAAAGGCTACACCTTC. Encoded protein: CASRTSLGGKGYTF.

The chain carries TRBV9 and TRBJ2-7; D possibly corresponds to TRBD2 (6 bases). With 0 bases removed from V and 1 base from J, the gap between germline ends came to 11 bases. The germline V gene has CDR1 SGDLS and CDR2 YYNGEE. The CDR3 covers 15 residues. CDR3 coding DNA: TGTGCCAGCAGCGTAGAACCGGGAGCGTCCTACGAGCAGTACTTC. Protein product: CASSVEPGASYEQYF.

The chain employs TRBV6-1 and TRBJ1-5; TRBD1 might be the D (6 bases). The V end was cut by 5 bases, the J end by 9 bases, with 11 bases between. In germline, CDR1 is MNHNS, CDR2 SASEGT. The CDR3 is 12 amino acids. DNA of the CDR3: TGTGCCAGCAGTTCAGGGGTAGGGCCCCAGCATTTT. This sequence encodes CASSSGVGPQHF.

V usage is TRBV5-4 and J usage is TRBJ2-1; 10 bases line up with TRBD2. The length of the CDR3 is 15 residues. From germline, CDR1 is SGHNT and CDR2 YYREEE (reference sequence). V was pared by 0 bases and J by 7 bases, with 4 bases of the junction left unmatched. CDR3 DNA sequence: TGTGCCAGCAGCTTGGCTAGCGGGAGTTTGAATGAGCAGTTCTTC. Translated: CASSLASGSLNEQFF.

This sequence joins TRBV13 and TRBJ2-2, with TRBD2 matching 14 bases. Germline CDR1 reads PRHDT; CDR2 reads FYEKMQ (reference sequence). The CDR3 has 17 residues. V was pared by 4 bases and J by 5 bases, with 6 bases of the junction left unmatched. The CDR3 sequence is CASSSHGTSGGTGELFF. CDR3 bases: TGTGCCAGCAGCTCCCATGGGACTAGCGGGGGAACCGGGGAGCTGTTTTTT.

J is TRBJ2-1 and V is TRBV5-1, with D possibly matching TRBD2 (6 bases). This CDR3 comprises 16 residues. The germline V gene encodes CDR1 SGHRS and CDR2 YFSETQ. V lost 0 bases and J 0 bases, leaving 10 bases between the germline ends. The CDR3 region is CASSLDGGSSYNEQFF. CDR3 nucleotide sequence: TGCGCCAGCAGCTTGGATGGGGGGAGCTCCTACAATGAGCAGTTCTTC.

This rearrangement joins TRBV5-1 to TRBJ2-2, with 7 nucleotides matching TRBD2. The CDR3 has 16 residues. V lost 7 bases to trimming and J lost 6 bases; unmatched junction nucleotides: 15. The V gene's germline CDR1 is SGHRS and CDR2 YFSETQ. CDR3 loop: CASGPPGGEESGELFF. DNA for the CDR3: TGCGCCAGCGGACCACCGGGGGGAGAAGAATCCGGGGAGCTGTTTTTT.

In this sample, this clone turned up once. The chain combines TRBV12-5 with TRBJ1-1, with D uncertain. CDR1 is LGHNT, CDR2 FRNRAP, per germline. Trimming stripped 9 bases from V and 3 bases from J, with 17 bases between. The CDR3 loop spans 14 amino acids. The CDR3 region has the DNA TGTGCTAGCTTATACGGCCCGGGGTACACTGAAGCTTTCTTT. Its protein is CASLYGPGYTEAFF.

The rearrangement joins TRBV7-8 to TRBJ2-5; TRBD1 agrees at 7 bases. Trimming at V came to 4 bases and at J to 4 bases, leaving 6 bases not matched to a gene. Germline V gene data show CDR1 as SGHVS and CDR2 as FQNEAQ. CDR3 length: 14 amino acids. CDR3 sequence: CASSSTGERETQYF. CDR3 nucleotide sequence: TGTGCCAGCAGCTCCACAGGGGAGAGAGAGACCCAGTACTTC.

The J gene is TRBJ2-2, the V gene TRBV5-4, with TRBD2 matching over 10 bases. In germline, CDR1 is SGHNT, CDR2 YYREEE (reference sequence). J lost 4 bases, V lost 3 bases, and 3 bases had no gene match. The CDR3 has 15 residues. CDR3 bases: TGTGCCAGCAGCTGGACTAGCGGAACCACCGGGGAGCTGTTTTTT. It yields the protein CASSWTSGTTGELFF.

This clone came up a few times. The same CDR3 is also encoded by other DNA sequences in this sample. The rearrangement joins TRBV2 to TRBJ1-5; D is unclear. V lost 8 bases, J lost 0 bases, and 8 bases lay in between. There are 13 residues in the CDR3. Germline V gene sequence: CDR1 SNHLY, CDR2 FYNNEI. The CDR3 spells CASQRGSNQPQHF. The CDR3 DNA reads as TGTGCCAGCCAGCGGGGTAGCAATCAGCCCCAGCATTTT.

The chain uses TRBV19 and TRBJ1-1, with 10 positions matching TRBD1. In germline, CDR1 is LNHDA, CDR2 SQIVND (reference sequence). After removal of 4 bases from V and 3 bases from J, the junction contained 5 bases not matched to a gene. This CDR3 comprises 15 residues. This chain's CDR3 is CASSRRTGGDTEAFF. Here the CDR3 DNA reads TGTGCCAGTAGTAGAAGGACAGGGGGAGACACTGAAGCTTTCTTT.